The sequence of this T cell receptor (beta chain) was determined in a study of response to subunit inactivated influenza vaccine (dated by TCRdb to about 2018). As for the study more broadly: To follow how T cells responded to a trivalent subunit inactivated influenza vaccine, the researchers relied on deep quantitative profiling of the T cell receptor repertoire.

The protocol used for the library was RT-PCR. Sequenced using an Illumina HiSeq 2500. The public reads were run again by TCRdb, first through fastp at Q25 and then through MiXCR, and only productive beta chains were kept. Duplicate CDR3 protein sequences are folded into a single record with the most common DNA and genes. This sample lists fewer than 650,000 distinct CDR3 sequences; 10% to 15% were detected once. The biggest ten clones account for about 12% of the sample. The sample's time point label, in plain terms: around 45 days after influenza vaccine administration. There are a few counts of this clonotype. Its antigen has not been determined. Per-nucleotide qualities are absent, and no much larger clonotype sits a single base away. The V end loses 1 base and the J end loses 6 bases, and a stretch of 9 bases separates them. As encoded in the germline V gene, CDR1 is KGHDR while CDR2 is SFDVKD. The CDR3 contains 14 residues, cysteine and phenylalanine counted. CDR3 DNA is the only sequence kept; it has 42 bases, read in frame from the first base.

The full study reports these points: According to the authors, only a limited number of new T cells may be recruited by each seasonal influenza vaccination.

Sequenced here: PBMCs from blood, sampled about 40 days after vaccination. The V and J genes are TRBV24-1 and TRBJ2-1, with TRBD2 perhaps the D gene, on 6 matching bases. The receptor was derived from a man aged 45-65 years who received an inactivated influenza vaccine. Donor details come from another sample of the same person, matched by shared clones. The CDR3 here reads CATSDFMGGNEQFF. The DNA reads TGTGCCACCAGTGATTTCATGGGAGGCAATGAGCAGTTCTTC.